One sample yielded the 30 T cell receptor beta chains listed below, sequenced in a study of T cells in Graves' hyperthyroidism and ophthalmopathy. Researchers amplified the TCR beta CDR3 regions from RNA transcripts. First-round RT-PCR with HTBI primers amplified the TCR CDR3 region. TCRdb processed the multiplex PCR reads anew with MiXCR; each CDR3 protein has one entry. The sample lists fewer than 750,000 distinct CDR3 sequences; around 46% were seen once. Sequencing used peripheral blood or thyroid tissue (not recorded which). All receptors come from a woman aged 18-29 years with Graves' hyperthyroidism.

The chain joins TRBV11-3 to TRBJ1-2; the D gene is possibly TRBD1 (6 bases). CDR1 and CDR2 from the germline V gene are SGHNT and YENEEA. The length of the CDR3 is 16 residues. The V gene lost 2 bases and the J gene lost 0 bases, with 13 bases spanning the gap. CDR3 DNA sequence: TGTGCCAGCAGCTTACGCCCCGGGACAACTAACTATGGCTACACCTTC. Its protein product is CASSLRPGTTNYGYTF.

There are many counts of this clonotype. Here the CDR3 DNA reads TGCAGTGCTAGTCCCCTACTGCGGGAGGACCCCTACGAGCAGTACTTC. As protein: CSASPLLREDPYEQYF. The V call is TRBV20-1, the J call TRBJ2-7; TRBD2 matches 8 bases. Trimming took 3 bases from V and 2 from J; bases not matched to a gene: 12. Germline V gene data show CDR1 as DFQATT and CDR2 as SNEGSKA (reference sequence). The CDR3 runs 16 residues.

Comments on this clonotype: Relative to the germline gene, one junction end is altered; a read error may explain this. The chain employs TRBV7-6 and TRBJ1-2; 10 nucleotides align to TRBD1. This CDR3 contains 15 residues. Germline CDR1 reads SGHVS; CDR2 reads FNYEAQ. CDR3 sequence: CVSSQGQGVNYGYTF. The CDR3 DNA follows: TGTGTCAGCAGCCAAGGACAGGGGGTCAACTATGGCTACACCTTC. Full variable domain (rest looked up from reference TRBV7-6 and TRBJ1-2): GAGVSQSPRYKVTKRGQDVALRCDPISGHVSLYWYRQALGQGPEFLTYFNYEAQQDKSGLPNDRFSAERPEGSISTLTIQRTEQRDSAMYRCVSSQGQGVNYGYTFGSGTRLTVV.

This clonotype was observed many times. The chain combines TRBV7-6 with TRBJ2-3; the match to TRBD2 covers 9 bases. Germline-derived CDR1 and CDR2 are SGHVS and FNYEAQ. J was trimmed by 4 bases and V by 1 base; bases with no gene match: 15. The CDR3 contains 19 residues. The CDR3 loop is CASSLEADRGGRAADTQYF. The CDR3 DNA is TGTGCCAGCAGCTTAGAGGCAGACCGGGGCGGGAGGGCGGCAGATACGCAGTATTTT. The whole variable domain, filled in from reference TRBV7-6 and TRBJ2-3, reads GAGVSQSPRYKVTKRGQDVALRCDPISGHVSLYWYRQALGQGPEFLTYFNYEAQQDKSGLPNDRFSAERPEGSISTLTIQRTEQRDSAMYRCASSLEADRGGRAADTQYFGPGTRLTVL.

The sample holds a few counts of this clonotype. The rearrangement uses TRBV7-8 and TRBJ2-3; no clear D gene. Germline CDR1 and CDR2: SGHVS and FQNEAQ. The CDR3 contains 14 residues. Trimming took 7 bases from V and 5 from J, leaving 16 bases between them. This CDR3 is CASTPPLTKDTQYF. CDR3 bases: TGTGCCAGCACCCCCCCGCTTACAAAAGATACGCAGTATTTT.

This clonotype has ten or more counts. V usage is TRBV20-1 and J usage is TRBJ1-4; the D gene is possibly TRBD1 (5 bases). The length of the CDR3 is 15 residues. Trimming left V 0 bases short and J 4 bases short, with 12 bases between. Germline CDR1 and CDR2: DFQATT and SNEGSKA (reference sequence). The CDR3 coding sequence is TGCAGTGCTAGAGATCCGGGCCAGGGTAATGAAAAACTGTTTTTT. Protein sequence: CSARDPGQGNEKLFF.

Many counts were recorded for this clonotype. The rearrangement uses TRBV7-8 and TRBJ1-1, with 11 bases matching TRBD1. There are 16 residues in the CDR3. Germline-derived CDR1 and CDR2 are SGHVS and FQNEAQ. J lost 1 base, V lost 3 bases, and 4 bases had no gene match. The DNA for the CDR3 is TGTGCCAGCAGCTTCGGACAGGGGGCCTCGAACACTGAAGCTTTCTTT. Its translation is CASSFGQGASNTEAFF.

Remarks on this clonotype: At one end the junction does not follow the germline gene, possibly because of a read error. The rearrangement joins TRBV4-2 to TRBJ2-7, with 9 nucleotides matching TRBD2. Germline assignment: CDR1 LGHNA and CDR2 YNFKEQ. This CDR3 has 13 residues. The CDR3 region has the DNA TGTGCCAGCGGCCAAGCGGGAGGCCACGAGCAGTACTTC. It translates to CASGQAGGHEQYF.

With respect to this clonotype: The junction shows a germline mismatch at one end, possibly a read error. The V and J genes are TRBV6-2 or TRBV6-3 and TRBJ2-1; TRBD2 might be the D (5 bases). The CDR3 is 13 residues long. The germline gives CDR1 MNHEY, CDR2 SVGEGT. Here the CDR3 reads CAGSYQAGDEQFF. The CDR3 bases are TGTGCCGGCAGTTATCAGGCGGGTGATGAGCAGTTCTTC.

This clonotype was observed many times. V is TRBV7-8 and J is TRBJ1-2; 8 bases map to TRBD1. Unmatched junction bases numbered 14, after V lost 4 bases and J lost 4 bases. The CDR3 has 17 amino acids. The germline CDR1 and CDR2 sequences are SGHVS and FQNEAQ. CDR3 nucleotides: TGTGCCAGCAGCTCTACCCGTACCCCAGGGGGCCTCTATGGCTACACCTTC. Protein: CASSSTRTPGGLYGYTF. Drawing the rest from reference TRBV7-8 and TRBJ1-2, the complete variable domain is GAGVSQSPRYKVAKRGQDVALRCDPISGHVSLFWYQQALGQGPEFLTYFQNEAQLDKSGLPSDRFFAERPEGSVSTLKIQRTQQEDSAVYLCASSSTRTPGGLYGYTFGSGTRLTVV.

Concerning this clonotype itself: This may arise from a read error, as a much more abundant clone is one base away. Here the CDR3 DNA reads TGTGCCAGCAGTGGATTTGTCCTGAACACCGGGGAGCTGTTTTTT. Translation gives CASSGFVLNTGELFF. V and J are TRBV2 and TRBJ2-2; D gene unclear. V lost 4 bases, J lost 1 base, and 10 bases lay in between. The CDR3 is 15 residues long. Germline V gene sequence: CDR1 SNHLY, CDR2 FYNNEI.

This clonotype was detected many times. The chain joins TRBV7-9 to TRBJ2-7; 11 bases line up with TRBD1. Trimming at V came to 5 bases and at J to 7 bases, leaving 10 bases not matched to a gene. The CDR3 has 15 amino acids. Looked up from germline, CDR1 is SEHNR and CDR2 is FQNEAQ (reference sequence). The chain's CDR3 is CASSLEGQGGREQYF. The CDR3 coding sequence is TGTGCCAGCAGCCTTGAGGGACAGGGGGGTCGGGAGCAGTACTTC.

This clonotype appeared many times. The CDR3: CSARVAGGPYEQYF. The CDR3 region has the DNA TGCAGTGCTAGAGTGGCGGGAGGGCCCTACGAGCAGTACTTC. The chain recombines TRBV20-1 with TRBJ2-7; 9 nucleotides line up with TRBD2. Germline V gene lookup returns CDR1 DFQATT and CDR2 SNEGSKA (reference sequence). J gave up 2 bases and V 1 base, and 3 bases lay outside the gene matches. This CDR3 spans 14 amino acids.

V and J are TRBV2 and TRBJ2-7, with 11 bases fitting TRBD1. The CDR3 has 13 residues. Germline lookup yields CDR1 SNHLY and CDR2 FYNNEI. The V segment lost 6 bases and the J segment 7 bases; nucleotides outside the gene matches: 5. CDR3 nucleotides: TGTGCCAGCAGACGGGACAGGGGGAGTGAGCAGTACTTC. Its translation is CASRRDRGSEQYF.

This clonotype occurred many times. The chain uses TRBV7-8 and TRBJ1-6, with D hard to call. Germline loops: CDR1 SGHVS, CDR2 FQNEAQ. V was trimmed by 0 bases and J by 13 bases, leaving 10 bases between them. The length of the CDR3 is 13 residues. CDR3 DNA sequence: TGTGCCAGCAGCTTAGCGAGGGCCCGTCCCCTCCACTTT. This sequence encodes CASSLARARPLHF.

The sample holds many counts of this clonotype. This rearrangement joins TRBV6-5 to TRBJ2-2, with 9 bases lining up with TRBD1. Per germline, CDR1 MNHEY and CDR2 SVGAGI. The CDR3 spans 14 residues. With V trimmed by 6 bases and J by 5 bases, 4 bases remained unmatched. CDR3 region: CASRTGGYTGELFF. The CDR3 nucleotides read TGTGCCAGCAGAACAGGGGGCTATACCGGGGAGCTGTTTTTT.

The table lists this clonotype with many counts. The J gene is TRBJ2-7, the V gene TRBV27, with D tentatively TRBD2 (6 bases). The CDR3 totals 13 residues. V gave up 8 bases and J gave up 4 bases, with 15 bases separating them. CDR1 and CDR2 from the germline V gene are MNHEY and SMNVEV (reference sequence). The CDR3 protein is CASRPGLPYEQYF. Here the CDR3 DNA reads TGTGCCAGCCGACCCGGACTACCATACGAGCAGTACTTC.

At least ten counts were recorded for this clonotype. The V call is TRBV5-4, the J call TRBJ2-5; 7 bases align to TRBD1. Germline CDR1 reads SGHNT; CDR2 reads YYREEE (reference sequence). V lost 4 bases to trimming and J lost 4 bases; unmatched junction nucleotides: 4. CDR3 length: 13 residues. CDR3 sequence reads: CASSEGGRETQYF. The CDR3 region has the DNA TGTGCCAGCAGCGAAGGGGGCCGAGAGACCCAGTACTTC.

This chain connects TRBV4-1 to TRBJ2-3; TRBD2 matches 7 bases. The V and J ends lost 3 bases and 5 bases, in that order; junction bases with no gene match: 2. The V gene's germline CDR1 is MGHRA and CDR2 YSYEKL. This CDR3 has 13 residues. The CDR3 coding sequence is TGCGCCAGCAGCCACGCGGGAGTAGATACGCAGTATTTT. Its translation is CASSHAGVDTQYF.

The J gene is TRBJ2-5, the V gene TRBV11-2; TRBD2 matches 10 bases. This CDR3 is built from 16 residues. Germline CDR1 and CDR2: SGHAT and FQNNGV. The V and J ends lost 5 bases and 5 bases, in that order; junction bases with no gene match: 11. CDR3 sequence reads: CASSILAGTLRETQYF. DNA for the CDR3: TGTGCCAGCAGCATACTAGCGGGGACCTTACGTGAGACCCAGTACTTC.

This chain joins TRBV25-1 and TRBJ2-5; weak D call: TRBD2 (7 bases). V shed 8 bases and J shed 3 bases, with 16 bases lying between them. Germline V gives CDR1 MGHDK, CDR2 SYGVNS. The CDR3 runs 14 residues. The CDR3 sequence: CASGQEGGEETQYF. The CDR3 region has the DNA TGTGCCAGCGGACAAGAGGGGGGGGAAGAGACCCAGTACTTC.

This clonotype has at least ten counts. The CDR3 nucleotides are TGTGCCAGCAGCTTAGCTTTGGGTTTGAACACTGAAGCTTTCTTT. As protein: CASSLALGLNTEAFF. The chain combines TRBV11-2 with TRBJ1-1; the D is unclear. Germline-derived CDR1 and CDR2 are SGHAT and FQNNGV. This CDR3 comprises 15 residues. Between the trimmed V and J ends, which lost 1 base and 0 bases, there was a span of 9 bases.

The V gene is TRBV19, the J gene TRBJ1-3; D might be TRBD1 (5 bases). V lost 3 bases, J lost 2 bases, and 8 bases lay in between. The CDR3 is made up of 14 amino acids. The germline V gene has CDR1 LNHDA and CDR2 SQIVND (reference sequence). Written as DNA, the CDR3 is TGTGCCAGTAGTATCCAGGGAACTGGAAACACCATATATTTT. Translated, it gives CASSIQGTGNTIYF.

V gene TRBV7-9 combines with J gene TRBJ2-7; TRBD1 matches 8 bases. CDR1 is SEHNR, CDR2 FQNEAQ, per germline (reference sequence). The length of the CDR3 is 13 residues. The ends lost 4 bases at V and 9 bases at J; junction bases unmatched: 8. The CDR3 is CASSSTTTGGQYF. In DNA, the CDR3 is TGTGCCAGCAGCTCCACGACCACAGGGGGGCAGTACTTC.

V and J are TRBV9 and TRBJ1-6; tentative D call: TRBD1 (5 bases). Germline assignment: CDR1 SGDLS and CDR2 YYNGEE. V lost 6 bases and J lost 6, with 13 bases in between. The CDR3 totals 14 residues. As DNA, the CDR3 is TGTGCCAGCACCCCGCGGGGCCTTAATTCACCCCTCCACTTT. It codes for CASTPRGLNSPLHF. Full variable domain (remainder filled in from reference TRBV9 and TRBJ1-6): DSGVTQTPKHLITATGQRVTLRCSPRSGDLSVYWYQQSLDQGLQFLIQYYNGEERAKGNILERFSAQQFPDLHSELNLSSLELGDSALYFCASTPRGLNSPLHFGNGTRLTVT.

The CDR3 DNA sequence: TGCAGTGCCGCTAGCGGGAGCTACGAGCAGTACTTC. This sequence encodes CSAASGSYEQYF. This sequence joins TRBV20-1 and TRBJ2-7; 10 nucleotides align to TRBD2. The ends lost 6 bases at V and 3 bases at J; junction bases unmatched: 2. CDR1 is DFQATT, CDR2 SNEGSKA, per germline (reference sequence). The CDR3 is 12 amino acids.

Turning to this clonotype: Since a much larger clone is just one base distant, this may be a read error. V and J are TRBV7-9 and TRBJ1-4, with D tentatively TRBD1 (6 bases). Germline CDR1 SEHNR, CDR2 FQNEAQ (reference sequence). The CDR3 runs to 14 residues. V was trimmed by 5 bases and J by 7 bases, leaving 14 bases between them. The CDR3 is CASSQLRGIEKLFF. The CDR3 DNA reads TGTGCCAGCAGCCAACTGAGGGGGATTGAAAAACTGTTTTTT.

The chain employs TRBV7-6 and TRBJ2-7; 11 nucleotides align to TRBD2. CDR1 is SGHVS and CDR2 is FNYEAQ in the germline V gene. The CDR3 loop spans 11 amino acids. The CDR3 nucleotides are TGTGCAAGGACTAGCGGGTACGAGCAGTACTTC. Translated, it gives CARTSGYEQYF.

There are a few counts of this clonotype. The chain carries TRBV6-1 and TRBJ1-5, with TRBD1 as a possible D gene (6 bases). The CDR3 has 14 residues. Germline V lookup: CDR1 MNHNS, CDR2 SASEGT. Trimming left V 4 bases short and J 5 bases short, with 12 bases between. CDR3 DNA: TGTGCCAGCAGTGGAAGGGGGTTTGATCAGCCCCAGCATTTT. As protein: CASSGRGFDQPQHF.

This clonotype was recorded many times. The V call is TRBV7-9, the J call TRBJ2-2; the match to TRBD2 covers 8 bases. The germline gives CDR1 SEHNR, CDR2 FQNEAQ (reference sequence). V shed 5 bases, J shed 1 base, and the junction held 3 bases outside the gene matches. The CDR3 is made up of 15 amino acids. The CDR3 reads CASSELAGNTGELFF. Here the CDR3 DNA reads TGTGCCAGCAGCGAGCTAGCGGGGAACACCGGGGAGCTGTTTTTT. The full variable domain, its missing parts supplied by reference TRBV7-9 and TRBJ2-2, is DTGVSQNPRHKITKRGQNVTFRCDPISEHNRLYWYRQTLGQGPEFLTYFQNEAQLEKSRLLSDRFSAERPKGSFSTLEIQRTEQGDSAMYLCASSELAGNTGELFFGEGSRLTVL.